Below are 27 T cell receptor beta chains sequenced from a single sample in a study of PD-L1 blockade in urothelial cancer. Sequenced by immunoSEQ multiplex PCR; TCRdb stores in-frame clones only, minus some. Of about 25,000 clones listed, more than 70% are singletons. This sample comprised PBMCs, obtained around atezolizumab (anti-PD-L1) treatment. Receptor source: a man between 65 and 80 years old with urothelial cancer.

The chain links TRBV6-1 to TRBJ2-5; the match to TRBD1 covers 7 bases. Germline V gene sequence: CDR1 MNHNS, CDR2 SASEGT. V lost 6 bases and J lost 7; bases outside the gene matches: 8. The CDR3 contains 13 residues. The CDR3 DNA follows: TGTGCCAGCAGCTCACAGGGGTGGGTGACCCAGTACTTC. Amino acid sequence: CASSSQGWVTQYF.

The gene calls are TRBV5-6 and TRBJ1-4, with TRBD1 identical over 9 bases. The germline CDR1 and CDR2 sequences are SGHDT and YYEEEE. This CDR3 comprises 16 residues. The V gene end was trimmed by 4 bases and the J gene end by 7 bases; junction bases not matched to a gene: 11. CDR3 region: CASSVRDRARSEKLFF. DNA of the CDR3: TGTGCCAGCAGCGTCCGGGACAGGGCCAGGAGTGAAAAACTGTTTTTT.

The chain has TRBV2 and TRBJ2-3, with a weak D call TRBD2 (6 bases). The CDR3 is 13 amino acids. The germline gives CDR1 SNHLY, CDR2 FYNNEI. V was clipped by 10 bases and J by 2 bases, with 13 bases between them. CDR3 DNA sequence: TGTGCCACCCGGGACTCCTACACAGATACGCAGTATTTT. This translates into CATRDSYTDTQYF.

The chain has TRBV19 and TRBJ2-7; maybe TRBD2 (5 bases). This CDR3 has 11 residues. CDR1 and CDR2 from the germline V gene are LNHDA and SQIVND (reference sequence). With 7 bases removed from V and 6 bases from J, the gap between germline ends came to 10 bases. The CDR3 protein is CASTPRVEQYF. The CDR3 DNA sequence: TGTGCCAGTACTCCGAGGGTCGAGCAGTACTTC.

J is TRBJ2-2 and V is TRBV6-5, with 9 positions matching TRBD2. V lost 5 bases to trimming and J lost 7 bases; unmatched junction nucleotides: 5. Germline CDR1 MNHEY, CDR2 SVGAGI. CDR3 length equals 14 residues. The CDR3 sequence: CASSVAGANGELFF. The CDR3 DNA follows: TGTGCCAGCAGTGTAGCGGGAGCGAACGGGGAGCTGTTTTTT.

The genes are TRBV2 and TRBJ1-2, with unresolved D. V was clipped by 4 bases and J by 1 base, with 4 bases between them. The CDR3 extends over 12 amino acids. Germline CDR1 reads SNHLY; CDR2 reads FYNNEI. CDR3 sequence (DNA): TGTGCCAGCAGTGGCAGTAACTATGGCTACACCTTC. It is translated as CASSGSNYGYTF.

The CDR3 DNA is TGTGCCAGCAGTCCCAGGGGGAGCACTGAAGCTTTCTTT. Translated, it gives CASSPRGSTEAFF. The chain couples TRBV28 to TRBJ1-1; 7 bases agree with TRBD1. J was trimmed by 4 bases and V by 5 bases; bases with no gene match: 4. The germline gives CDR1 MDHEN, CDR2 SYDVKM. The CDR3 covers 13 residues. Full variable domain (rest looked up from reference TRBV28 and TRBJ1-1): DVKVTQSSRYLVKRTGEKVFLECVQDMDHENMFWYRQDPGLGLRLIYFSYDVKMKEKGDIPEGYSVSREKKERFSLILESASTNQTSMYLCASSPRGSTEAFFGQGTRLTVV.

This CDR3 reads CASSDRVRELFF. The CDR3 DNA reads as TGTGCCAGCAGTGACAGGGTTCGAGAGCTGTTTTTT. V gene TRBV6-1 combines with J gene TRBJ2-2; D might be TRBD1 (5 bases). This CDR3 has 12 amino acids. CDR1 and CDR2 from the germline V gene are MNHNS and SASEGT. Trimming took 3 bases from V and 11 from J, leaving 10 bases between them.

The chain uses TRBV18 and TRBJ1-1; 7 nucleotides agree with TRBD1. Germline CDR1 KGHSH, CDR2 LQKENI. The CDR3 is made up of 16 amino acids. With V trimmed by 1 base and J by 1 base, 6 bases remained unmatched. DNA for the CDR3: TGTGCCAGCTCACCACGGGTTTGGGACAGGAACACTGAAGCTTTCTTT. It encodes CASSPRVWDRNTEAFF.

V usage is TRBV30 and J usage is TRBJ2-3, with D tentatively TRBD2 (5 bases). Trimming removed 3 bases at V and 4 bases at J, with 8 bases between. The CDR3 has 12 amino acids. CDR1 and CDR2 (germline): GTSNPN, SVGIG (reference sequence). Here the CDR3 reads CAWRSSSDTQYF. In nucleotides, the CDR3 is TGTGCCTGGAGGTCTAGCTCAGATACGCAGTATTTT.

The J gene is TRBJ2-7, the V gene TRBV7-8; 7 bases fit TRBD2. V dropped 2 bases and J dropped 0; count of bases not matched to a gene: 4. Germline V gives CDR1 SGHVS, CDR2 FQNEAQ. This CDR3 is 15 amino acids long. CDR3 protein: CASSLTGTTSYEQYF. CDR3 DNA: TGTGCCAGCAGCTTAACCGGGACTACCTCCTACGAGCAGTACTTC.

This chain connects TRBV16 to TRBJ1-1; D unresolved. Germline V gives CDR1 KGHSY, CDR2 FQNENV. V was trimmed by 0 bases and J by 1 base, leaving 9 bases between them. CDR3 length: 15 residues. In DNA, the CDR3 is TGTGCCAGCAGCCAATCGGGCAGGCCGAACACTGAAGCTTTCTTT. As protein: CASSQSGRPNTEAFF.

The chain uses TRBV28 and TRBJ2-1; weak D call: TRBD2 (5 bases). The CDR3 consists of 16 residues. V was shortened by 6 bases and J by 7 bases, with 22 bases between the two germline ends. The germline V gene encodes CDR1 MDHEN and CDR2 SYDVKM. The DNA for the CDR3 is TGTGCCAGCAGCCCTACCAGCGGAGCCTCTTTAAATGAGCAGTTCTTC. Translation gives CASSPTSGASLNEQFF.

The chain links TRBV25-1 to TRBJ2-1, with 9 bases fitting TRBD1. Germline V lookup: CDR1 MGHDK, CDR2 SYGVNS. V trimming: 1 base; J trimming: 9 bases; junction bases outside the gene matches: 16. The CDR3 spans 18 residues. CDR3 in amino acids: CASSEFPRWDREGSEQFF. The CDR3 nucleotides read TGTGCCAGCAGTGAATTTCCCAGGTGGGACAGGGAAGGAAGTGAGCAGTTCTTC.

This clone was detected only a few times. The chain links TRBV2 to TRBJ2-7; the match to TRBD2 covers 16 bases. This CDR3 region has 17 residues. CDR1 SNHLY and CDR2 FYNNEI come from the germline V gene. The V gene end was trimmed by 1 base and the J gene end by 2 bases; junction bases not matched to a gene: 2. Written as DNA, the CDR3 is TGTGCCAGCAGTGAAGAGGGACTAGCGGGAGGGGCCTACGAGCAGTACTTC. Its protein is CASSEEGLAGGAYEQYF.

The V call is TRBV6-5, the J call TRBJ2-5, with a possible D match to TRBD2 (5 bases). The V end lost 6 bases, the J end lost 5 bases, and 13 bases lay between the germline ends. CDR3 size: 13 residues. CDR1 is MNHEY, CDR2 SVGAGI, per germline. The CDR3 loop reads CASRHPSLETQYF. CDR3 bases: TGTGCCAGCAGACACCCTAGCTTGGAGACCCAGTACTTC.

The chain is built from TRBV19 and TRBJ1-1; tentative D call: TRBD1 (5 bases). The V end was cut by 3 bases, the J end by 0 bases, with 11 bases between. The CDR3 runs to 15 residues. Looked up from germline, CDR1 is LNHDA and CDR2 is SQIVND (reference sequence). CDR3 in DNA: TGTGCCAGTAGTATCATGGGGGGATTGAACACTGAAGCTTTCTTT. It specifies CASSIMGGLNTEAFF.

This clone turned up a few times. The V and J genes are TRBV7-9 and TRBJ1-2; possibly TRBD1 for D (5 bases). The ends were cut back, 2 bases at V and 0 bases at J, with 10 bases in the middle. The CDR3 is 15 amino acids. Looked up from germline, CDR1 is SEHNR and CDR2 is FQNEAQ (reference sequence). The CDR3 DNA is TGTGCCAGCAGCTTATATGCAGGGACTAACTATGGCTACACCTTC. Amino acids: CASSLYAGTNYGYTF.

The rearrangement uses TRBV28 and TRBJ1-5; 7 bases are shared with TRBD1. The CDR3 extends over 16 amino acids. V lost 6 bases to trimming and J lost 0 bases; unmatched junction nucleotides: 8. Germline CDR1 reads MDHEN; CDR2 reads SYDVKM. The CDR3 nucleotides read TGTGCCAGCAGCCATGGTGGGACAGATAGCAATCAGCCCCAGCATTTT. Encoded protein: CASSHGGTDSNQPQHF.

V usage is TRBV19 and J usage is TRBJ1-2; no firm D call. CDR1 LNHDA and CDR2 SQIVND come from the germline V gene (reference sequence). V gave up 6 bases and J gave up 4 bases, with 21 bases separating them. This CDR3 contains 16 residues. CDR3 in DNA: TGTGCCAGTAGCCAACCAAGGGAGGGTTTAGTCTATGGCTACACCTTC. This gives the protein CASSQPREGLVYGYTF.

CDR3 bases: TGTGCCAGCAGCTTCGGTTTAGGGGGCCCCTACAATGAGCAGTTCTTC. Translation: CASSFGLGGPYNEQFF. The V gene is TRBV7-3, the J gene TRBJ2-1; the match to TRBD1 covers 7 bases. The CDR3 runs to 16 residues. V shed 3 bases, J shed 2 bases, and the junction held 7 bases outside the gene matches. The germline V gene encodes CDR1 SGHTA and CDR2 FQGTGA.

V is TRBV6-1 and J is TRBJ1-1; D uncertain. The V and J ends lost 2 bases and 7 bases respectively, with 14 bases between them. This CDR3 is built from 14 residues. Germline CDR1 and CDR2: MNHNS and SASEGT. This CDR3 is CASSEYRGEIEAFF. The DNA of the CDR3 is TGTGCCAGCAGTGAATACCGGGGAGAGATTGAAGCTTTCTTT.

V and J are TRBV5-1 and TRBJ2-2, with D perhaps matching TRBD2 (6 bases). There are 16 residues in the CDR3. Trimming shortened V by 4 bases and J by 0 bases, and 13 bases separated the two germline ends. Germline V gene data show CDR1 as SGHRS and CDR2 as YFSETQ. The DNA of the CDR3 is TGCGCCAGCAGCCCCTCGCGGGGCCCGAACACCGGGGAGCTGTTTTTT. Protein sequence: CASSPSRGPNTGELFF. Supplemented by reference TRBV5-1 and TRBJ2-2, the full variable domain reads KAGVTQTPRYLIKTRGQQVTLSCSPISGHRSVSWYQQTPGQGLQFLFEYFSETQRNKGNFPGRFSGRQFSNSRSEMNVSTLELGDSALYLCASSPSRGPNTGELFFGEGSRLTVL.

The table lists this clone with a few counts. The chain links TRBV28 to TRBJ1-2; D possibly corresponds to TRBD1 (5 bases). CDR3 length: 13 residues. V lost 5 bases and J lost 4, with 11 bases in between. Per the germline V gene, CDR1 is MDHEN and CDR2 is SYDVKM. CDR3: CASSGAGLYGYTF. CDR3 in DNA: TGTGCCAGCAGTGGAGCGGGACTCTATGGCTACACCTTC.

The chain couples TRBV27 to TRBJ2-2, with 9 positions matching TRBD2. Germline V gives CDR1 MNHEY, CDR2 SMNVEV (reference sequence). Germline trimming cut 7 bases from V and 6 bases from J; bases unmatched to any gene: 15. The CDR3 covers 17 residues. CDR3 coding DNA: TGTGCCAGCAATCCGACCGGGACTAGCCTACAGGCCGGGGAGCTGTTTTTT. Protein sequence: CASNPTGTSLQAGELFF.

The CDR3 loop is CASSYSLAGGPYEQYF. CDR3 nucleotides: TGTGCCAGCAGTTACTCGTTAGCGGGAGGGCCTTACGAGCAGTACTTC. This chain joins TRBV6-5 and TRBJ2-7, with TRBD2 matching 11 bases. The junction had 5 bases not matched to a gene; V was cut back by 0 bases and J by 4 bases. Looked up from germline, CDR1 is MNHEY and CDR2 is SVGAGI. The CDR3 loop spans 16 amino acids.

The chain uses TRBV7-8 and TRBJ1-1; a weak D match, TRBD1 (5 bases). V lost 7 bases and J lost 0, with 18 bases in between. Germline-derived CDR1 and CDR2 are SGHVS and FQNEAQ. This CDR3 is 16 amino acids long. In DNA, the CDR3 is TGTGCCAGCACTCTAGACAGCCTTTTTATGAACACTGAAGCTTTCTTT. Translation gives CASTLDSLFMNTEAFF.